The 15 T cell receptor beta chains below come from one sample, sequenced in a study of shared clonotypes between healthy human individuals. CD45RO negativity and positive selection for CCR7 defined naive CD8 cells, a population that excluded terminally differentiated effector memory CD45RA+ cells. Sequencing used immunoSEQ multiplex PCR; TCRdb keeps in-frame clones, though not all of them. The sample yields about 2.1 million clones, approximately 92% seen once. Sequencing was done on a sample of naive CD8+ T cells from PBMCs. Receptors were obtained from a man younger than 35 in good health. Some clones in this sample may be carry-over from other donors' samples.

The chain uses TRBV29-1 and TRBJ2-1, with 8 bases aligning to TRBD2. The germline V gene encodes CDR1 SQVTM and CDR2 ANQGSEA. The CDR3 has 15 residues. Losses at the gene ends were 8 bases for V and 6 bases for J; bases not matched to a gene: 15. The CDR3 DNA reads TGCAGCTCGGGGGAATCTCAGCGGGAGTCCAATGAGCAGTTCTTC. The encoded protein is CSSGESQRESNEQFF.

J is TRBJ1-3 and V is TRBV19, with D possibly being TRBD1 (5 bases). Trimming left V 5 bases short and J 4 bases short, with 9 bases between. From germline, CDR1 is LNHDA and CDR2 SQIVND (reference sequence). The CDR3 is made up of 13 amino acids. CDR3 sequence reads: CASSATGGNTIYF. The CDR3 nucleotides are TGTGCCAGTAGTGCTACAGGCGGAAACACCATATATTTT.

The V call is TRBV27, the J call TRBJ2-7; 7 bases line up with TRBD2. This CDR3 has 17 residues. J lost 3 bases, V lost 0 bases, and 11 bases had no gene match. The germline CDR1 and CDR2 sequences are MNHEY and SMNVEV (reference sequence). The CDR3 region has the DNA TGTGCCAGCAGTTTATCGGGGCCGGGACTACAAGTCTACGAGCAGTACTTC. Translating it yields CASSLSGPGLQVYEQYF.

This clone was found a few times. The chain employs TRBV2 and TRBJ2-2; 8 nucleotides agree with TRBD2. With 11 bases clipped from V and 6 bases from J, the junction kept 14 bases outside the gene matches. Germline V gene data show CDR1 as SNHLY and CDR2 as FYNNEI. The CDR3 runs 15 residues. The CDR3 nucleotides are TGTGCCGGGGAAGGTATTAGCGGGGATCCCGGGGAGCTGTTTTTT. Residues: CAGEGISGDPGELFF.

This sequence joins TRBV7-9 and TRBJ2-7; D call uncertain. V shed 2 bases and J shed 1 base, with 15 bases lying between them. Germline V gene data show CDR1 as SEHNR and CDR2 as FQNEAQ (reference sequence). The CDR3 is made up of 16 amino acids. The CDR3 nucleotides are TGTGCCAGCAGCTTATCGTTAGTAGCTTCTTCCTACGAGCAGTACTTC. Translation: CASSLSLVASSYEQYF. The variable domain in full, with the rest retrieved from reference TRBV7-9 and TRBJ2-7, is DTGVSQNPRHKITKRGQNVTFRCDPISEHNRLYWYRQTLGQGPEFLTYFQNEAQLEKSRLLSDRFSAERPKGSFSTLEIQRTEQGDSAMYLCASSLSLVASSYEQYFGPGTRLTVT.

The chain employs TRBV9 and TRBJ2-7; 9 positions agree with TRBD1. The J segment lost 2 bases and the V segment lost 2 bases, leaving 11 bases of the junction unmatched. CDR1 and CDR2 from the germline V gene are SGDLS and YYNGEE. There are 17 residues in the CDR3. In nucleotides, the CDR3 is TGTGCCAGCAGCGTCCGGGACAGGGTTAAGGGCACCTACGAGCAGTACTTC. Translating it yields CASSVRDRVKGTYEQYF. Full variable domain (remainder filled in from reference TRBV9 and TRBJ2-7): DSGVTQTPKHLITATGQRVTLRCSPRSGDLSVYWYQQSLDQGLQFLIQYYNGEERAKGNILERFSAQQFPDLHSELNLSSLELGDSALYFCASSVRDRVKGTYEQYFGPGTRLTVT.

The chain uses TRBV13 and TRBJ2-7; D is perhaps TRBD1 or TRBD2 (5 bases each). Trimming shortened V by 3 bases and J by 2 bases, and 14 bases separated the two germline ends. Germline loops: CDR1 PRHDT, CDR2 FYEKMQ (reference sequence). The CDR3 extends over 15 amino acids. The CDR3 here is CASSLGVRPTYEQYF. The CDR3 DNA sequence: TGTGCCAGCAGCTTGGGGGTGCGGCCCACCTACGAGCAGTACTTC.

On this clone itself: The sample carries other DNA sequences with the same CDR3. The chain joins TRBV5-6 to TRBJ2-7, with 7 bases identical to TRBD1. Germline-derived CDR1 and CDR2 are SGHDT and YYEEEE. CDR3 length: 13 amino acids. Germline trimming cut 4 bases from V and 6 bases from J; bases unmatched to any gene: 7. CDR3 in DNA: TGTGCCAGCAGCGCTGACAGGGTCGGCGAGCAGTACTTC. Translating it yields CASSADRVGEQYF.

In regard to this clone: In the same sample, other DNA sequences code for this CDR3. The chain carries TRBV28 and TRBJ1-5, with TRBD1 matching 7 bases. J was trimmed by 2 bases and V by 0 bases; bases with no gene match: 4. Germline lookup yields CDR1 MDHEN and CDR2 SYDVKM. The CDR3 extends over 16 amino acids. Here the CDR3 DNA reads TGTGCCAGCAGTTTATGGGCAGGGGGGGGCAATCAGCCCCAGCATTTT. It translates to CASSLWAGGGNQPQHF.

The genes are TRBV7-8 and TRBJ2-3; the D is unclear. Trimming took 3 bases from V and 5 from J, leaving 6 bases between them. The germline V gene has CDR1 SGHVS and CDR2 FQNEAQ. This CDR3 spans 12 amino acids. CDR3 in amino acids: CASSFKVDTQYF. For the CDR3, the DNA is TGTGCCAGCAGCTTTAAAGTAGATACGCAGTATTTT.

This clone was recorded once. V gene TRBV2 combines with J gene TRBJ2-2; weak D call: TRBD1 (5 bases). The V end was cut by 6 bases, the J end by 6 bases, with 8 bases between. The germline CDR1 and CDR2 sequences are SNHLY and FYNNEI. This CDR3 region has 12 residues. The CDR3 DNA is TGTGCCAGCAGGTCCAGGGCCGGGGAGCTGTTTTTT. Its protein product is CASRSRAGELFF.

This sequence joins TRBV28 and TRBJ2-3, with a tentative D call TRBD1 (6 bases). CDR3 length equals 16 residues. Germline values: CDR1 MDHEN, CDR2 SYDVKM. Trimming shortened V by 2 bases and J by 0 bases, and 12 bases separated the two germline ends. The CDR3 coding sequence is TGTGCCAGCAGTTTACTATCGGGACAAAGCACAGATACGCAGTATTTT. Translating it yields CASSLLSGQSTDTQYF.

This chain links TRBV19 with TRBJ2-1; no clear D gene. Germline V gives CDR1 LNHDA, CDR2 SQIVND (reference sequence). The V and J ends lost 2 bases and 0 bases respectively, with 14 bases between them. The CDR3 has 17 residues. The CDR3 DNA reads TGTGCCAGTAGTATAAATCCGATTTTCAGCTCCTACAATGAGCAGTTCTTC. Translation: CASSINPIFSSYNEQFF.

This clone was picked up one time. V and J are TRBV7-9 and TRBJ2-7, with D perhaps given as TRBD1 or TRBD2 (5 bases each). The CDR3 is made up of 15 amino acids. Germline-derived CDR1 and CDR2 are SEHNR and FQNEAQ (reference sequence). The V end lost 5 bases, the J end lost 0 bases, and 14 bases lay between the germline ends. The CDR3 loop reads CASSPGRASSYEQYF. The CDR3 coding sequence is TGTGCCAGCAGCCCGGGACGGGCGAGCTCCTACGAGCAGTACTTC.

This clone was picked up one time. This chain connects TRBV27 to TRBJ2-7; 8 positions match TRBD2. V was clipped by 1 base and J by 4 bases; unmatched bases: 6. The CDR3 is 15 residues long. The germline V gene has CDR1 MNHEY and CDR2 SMNVEV (reference sequence). DNA of the CDR3: TGTGCCAGCAGTTTATATGCGGGAGGCGTATACGAGCAGTACTTC. It is translated as CASSLYAGGVYEQYF.